The present T cell receptor beta chain was sequenced within a study of blood T cell repertoires in COVID-19. Measured with immunoSEQ multiplex PCR; TCRdb has only the in-frame clones, and not every one. The sample shows fewer than 250,000 clones, about four fifths of them seen only once. Cohort allocation depended upon clinical history that participants reported. The CDR3 is 16 residues long. CDR1 and CDR2 (germline): MNHEY, SVGEGT. Deletions cut 5 bases from V and 4 bases from J, with 19 bases between. The chain carries TRBV6-2 or TRBV6-3 and TRBJ2-3, with D possibly being TRBD2 (5 bases). This TCR was recovered from a middle-aged woman who had recovered from COVID-19. The material sequenced was PBMCs or T cells enriched from blood (not recorded which). The CDR3 DNA follows: TGTGCCAGCAGTCTAAACCCCCCACCGGACTCAGATACGCAGTATTTT. It codes for CASSLNPPPDSDTQYF.